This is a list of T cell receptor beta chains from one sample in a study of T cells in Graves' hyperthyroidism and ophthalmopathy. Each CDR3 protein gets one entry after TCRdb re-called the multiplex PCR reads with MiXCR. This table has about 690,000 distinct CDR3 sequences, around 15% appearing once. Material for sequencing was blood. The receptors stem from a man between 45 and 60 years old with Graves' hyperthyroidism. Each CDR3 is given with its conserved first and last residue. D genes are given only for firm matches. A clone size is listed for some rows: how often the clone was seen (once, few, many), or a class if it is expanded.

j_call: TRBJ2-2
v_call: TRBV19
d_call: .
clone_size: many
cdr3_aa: CASRLTGELFF
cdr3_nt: TGTGCCAGTAGACTCACCGGGGAGCTGTTTTTT

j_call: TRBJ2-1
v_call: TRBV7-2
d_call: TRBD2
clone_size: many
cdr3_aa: CASSLVAGPYNEQFF
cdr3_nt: TGTGCCAGCAGCTTAGTAGCGGGGCCCTACAATGAGCAGTTCTTC

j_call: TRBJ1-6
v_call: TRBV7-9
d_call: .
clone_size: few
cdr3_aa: CASSYDPFDRSLNSPLHF
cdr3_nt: TGTGCCAGCAGCTACGACCCCTTTGACAGGTCCCTTAATTCACCCCTCCACTTT

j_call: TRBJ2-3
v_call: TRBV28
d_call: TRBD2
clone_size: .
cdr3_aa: CASSWGLAGPDTQYF
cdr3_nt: TGTGCCAGCAGTTGGGGACTAGCGGGACCAGATACGCAGTATTTT

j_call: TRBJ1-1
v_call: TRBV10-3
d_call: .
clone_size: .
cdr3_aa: CAISERGDTEAFF
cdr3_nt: TGTGCCATCAGTGAACGTGGCGACACTGAAGCTTTCTTT

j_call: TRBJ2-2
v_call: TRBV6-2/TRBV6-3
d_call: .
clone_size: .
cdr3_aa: CASRTLSGELFF
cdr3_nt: TGTGCCAGCAGGACACTCAGCGGGGAGCTGTTTTTT

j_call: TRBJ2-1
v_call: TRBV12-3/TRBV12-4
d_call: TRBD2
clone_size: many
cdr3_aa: CASKLTSGSSNEQFF
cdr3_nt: TGTGCCAGCAAATTGACTAGCGGGAGTTCAAATGAGCAGTTCTTC

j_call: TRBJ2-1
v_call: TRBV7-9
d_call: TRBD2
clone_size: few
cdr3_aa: CASSSPREGRGEQFF
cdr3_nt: TGTGCCAGCAGCTCCCCCAGGGAGGGACGCGGGGAGCAGTTCTTC

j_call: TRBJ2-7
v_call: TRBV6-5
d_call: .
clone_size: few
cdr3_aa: CASSNSDFSYEQYF
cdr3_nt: TGTGCCAGCAGCAACTCGGACTTCTCCTACGAGCAGTACTTC

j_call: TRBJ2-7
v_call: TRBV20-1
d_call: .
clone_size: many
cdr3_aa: CSARDFSGSSYEQYF
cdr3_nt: TGCAGTGCTAGAGATTTTTCTGGTAGCTCCTACGAGCAGTACTTC

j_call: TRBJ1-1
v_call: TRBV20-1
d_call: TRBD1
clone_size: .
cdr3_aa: CSASAGGMYDTEAFF
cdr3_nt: TGCAGTGCTAGCGCAGGGGGCATGTACGACACTGAAGCTTTCTTT

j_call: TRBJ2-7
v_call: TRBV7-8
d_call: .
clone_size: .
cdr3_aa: CASSYRTGYEQYF
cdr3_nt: TGTGCCAGCAGCTATCGGACGGGCTACGAGCAGTACTTC

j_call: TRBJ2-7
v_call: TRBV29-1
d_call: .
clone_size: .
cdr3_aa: CSVERQVGYEQYF
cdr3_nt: TGCAGCGTTGAAAGACAGGTAGGATACGAGCAGTACTTC

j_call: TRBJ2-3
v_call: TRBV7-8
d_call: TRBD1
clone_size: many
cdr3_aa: CASSVLQGSITDTQYF
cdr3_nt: TGTGCCAGCAGCGTATTACAGGGGTCAATCACAGATACGCAGTATTTT

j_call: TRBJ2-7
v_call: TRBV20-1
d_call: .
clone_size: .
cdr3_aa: CSARDPTGTASYEQYF
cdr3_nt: TGCAGTGCTAGAGACCCTACCGGGACGGCATCCTACGAGCAGTACTTC

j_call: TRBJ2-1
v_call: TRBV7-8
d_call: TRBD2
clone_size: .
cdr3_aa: CASSTGLAGGPSYNEQFF
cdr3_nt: TGTGCCAGCAGCACGGGACTAGCGGGAGGCCCCTCCTACAATGAGCAGTTCTTC

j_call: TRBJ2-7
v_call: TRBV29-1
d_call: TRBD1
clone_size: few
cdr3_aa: CSVTGTAPRVYEQYF
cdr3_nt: TGCAGCGTGACCGGGACAGCACCGCGGGTCTACGAGCAGTACTTC

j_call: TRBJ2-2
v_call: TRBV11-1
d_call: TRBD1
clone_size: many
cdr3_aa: CASSLAGQGLAGELFF
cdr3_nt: TGTGCCAGCAGCTTAGCCGGACAGGGTCTGGCCGGGGAGCTGTTTTTT

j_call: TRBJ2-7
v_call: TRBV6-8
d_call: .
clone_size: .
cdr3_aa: CASKTVGQRSYEQYF
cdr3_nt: TGTGCCAGCAAAACCGTGGGGCAGAGATCCTACGAGCAGTACTTC

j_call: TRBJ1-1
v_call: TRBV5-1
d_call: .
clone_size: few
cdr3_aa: CASSLAPGSIVAEAFF
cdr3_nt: TGCGCCAGCAGCTTGGCACCAGGGTCCATAGTGGCTGAAGCTTTCTTT

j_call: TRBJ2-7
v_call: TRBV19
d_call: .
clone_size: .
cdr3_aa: CASSVYTGEQYF
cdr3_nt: TGTGCCAGTAGTGTTTACACAGGGGAGCAGTACTTC

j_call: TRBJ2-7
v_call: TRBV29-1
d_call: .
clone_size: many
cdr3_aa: CSVELASDEQYF
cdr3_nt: TGCAGCGTTGAACTCGCTAGTGACGAGCAGTACTTC